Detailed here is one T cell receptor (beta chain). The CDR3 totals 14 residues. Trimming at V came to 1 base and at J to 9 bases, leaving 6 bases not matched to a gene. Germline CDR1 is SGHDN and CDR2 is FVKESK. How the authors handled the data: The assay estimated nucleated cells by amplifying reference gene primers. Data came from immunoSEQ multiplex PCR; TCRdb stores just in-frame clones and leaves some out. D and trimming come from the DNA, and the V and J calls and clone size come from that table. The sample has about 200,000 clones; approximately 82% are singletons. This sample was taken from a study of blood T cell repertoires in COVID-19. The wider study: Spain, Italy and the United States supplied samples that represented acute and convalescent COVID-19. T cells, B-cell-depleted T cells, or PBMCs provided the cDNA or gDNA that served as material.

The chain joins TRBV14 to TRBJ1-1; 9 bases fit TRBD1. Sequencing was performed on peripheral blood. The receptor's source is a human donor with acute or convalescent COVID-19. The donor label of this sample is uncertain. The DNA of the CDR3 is TGTGCCAGCAGCCAAGGGGGACAGGGAGGAAAAGCTTTCTTT. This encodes CASSQGGQGGKAFF. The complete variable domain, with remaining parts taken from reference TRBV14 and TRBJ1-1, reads EAGVTQFPSHSVIEKGQTVTLRCDPISGHDNLYWYRRVMGKEIKFLLHFVKESKQDESGMPNNRFLAERTGGTYSTLKVQPAELEDSGVYFCASSQGGQGGKAFFGQGTRLTVV.